The clone carrying this T cell receptor beta chain was found a few times. The antigen remains unidentified. This sample was included in a study of T-cell reconstitution after alpha-beta-depleted transplantation in children. Unique molecular identifiers were incorporated during preparation of the TCRbeta library. One entry per CDR3 protein, called by TCRdb with MiXCR from the PCR reads. The sample lists fewer than 700,000 distinct CDR3 sequences; approximately 22% were seen once. Findings and limits, study-wide: It was surviving recipient T cells and thymic progenitors that gave some patients high TCRbeta diversity at day 60.

Germline trimming cut 3 bases from V and 1 base from J; bases unmatched to any gene: 7. The CDR3 covers 15 residues. Germline values: CDR1 DFQATT, CDR2 SNEGSKA (reference sequence). V usage is TRBV20-1 and J usage is TRBJ2-3; 7 nucleotides agree with TRBD2. The sequence derives from a boy younger than two who had a stem cell transplant for acute myeloid leukemia, so the T cells may come from the graft donor. Sequenced material: PBMCs, mostly from graft donor cells, taken 360 days after TCRalphabeta/CD19-depleted stem cell transplant. The CDR3 nucleotides are TGCAGTGCTAGTCCCAAGCGGGGCCGCACAGATACGCAGTATTTT. Protein: CSASPKRGRTDTQYF.